This TCR beta chain appears in the sequencing data of a study of T cell responses to AZD1222 COVID-19 vaccine. Study at large: Both about-4-week and about-12-week second-dose recipients were combined. Study results and limitations: The study identified only five to seven AZD1222 recipients as seropositive at baseline.

V was cut by 0 bases and J by 2 bases, with 4 bases left in between. Looked up from germline, CDR1 is GTSNPN and CDR2 is SVGIG (reference sequence). This CDR3 is built from 12 residues. Details on this clone: The antigen is undetermined.

Measured with immunoSEQ multiplex PCR; TCRdb has only the in-frame clones, and not every one. The table includes about 53,000 clones, about four fifths detected once. The sequence was collected from an adult in good health. This sequence joins TRBV30 and TRBJ2-5; D ambiguous. The sample consisted of peripheral blood, taken on day 0 of AZD1222 vaccination. CDR3 nucleotide sequence: TGTGCCTGGAGTGTGAATCAAGAGACCCAGTACTTC. Protein product: CAWSVNQETQYF.